Below are 25 T cell receptor beta chains sequenced from a single sample in a study of blood T cell repertoires in COVID-19. Profiling relied on immunoSEQ multiplex PCR, and the TCRdb table lists in-frame clones only, not all of them. The data hold roughly 250,000 clones, with less than 90% observed a single time. Sequenced material: peripheral blood. Every receptor here comes from a woman aged 40 to 49 who had recovered from COVID-19.

V and J are TRBV24-1 and TRBJ2-7; TRBD1 matches 8 bases. The germline CDR1 and CDR2 sequences are KGHDR and SFDVKD. Losses at the gene ends were 11 bases for V and 3 bases for J; bases not matched to a gene: 2. The CDR3 contains 11 residues. CDR3 nucleotide sequence: TGTGCCAGGACAGGGTGCTACGAGCAGTACTTC. Translating gives CARTGCYEQYF.

This clone occurred once. The chain recombines TRBV5-1 with TRBJ1-1; TRBD1 might be the D (6 bases). Trimming removed 6 bases at V and 0 bases at J, with 12 bases between. Per the germline V gene, CDR1 is SGHRS and CDR2 is YFSETQ. The CDR3 contains 14 residues. The CDR3 region has the DNA TGCGCCAGCAATCCTACAGGGTTGAACACTGAAGCTTTCTTT. It encodes CASNPTGLNTEAFF.

This chain links TRBV11-2 with TRBJ2-7; possibly TRBD1 for D (6 bases). The V gene's germline CDR1 is SGHAT and CDR2 FQNNGV. V lost 5 bases and J lost 1, with 18 bases in between. The length of the CDR3 is 16 residues. In nucleotides, the CDR3 is TGTGCCAGCAGCCCTCGTCCCATAAGGGGGTCCTACGAGCAGTACTTC. As protein: CASSPRPIRGSYEQYF.

The chain recombines TRBV12-3 or TRBV12-4 with TRBJ1-3; D call uncertain. The CDR3 has 12 amino acids. Trimming removed 8 bases from V and 9 bases from J, with 14 bases in between. CDR3: CASSFSRGTIYF. The CDR3 DNA is TGTGCCAGCTCTTTTTCACGGGGCACCATATATTTT.

The chain recombines TRBV24-1 with TRBJ2-5, with 8 bases identical to TRBD1. Germline V gene sequence: CDR1 KGHDR, CDR2 SFDVKD. This CDR3 is built from 15 residues. J lost 4 bases, V lost 2 bases, and 5 bases had no gene match. The DNA of the CDR3 is TGTGCCACCAGTGATTCCGGACAGGGAGGAGAGACCCAGTACTTC. It encodes CATSDSGQGGETQYF.

The rearrangement links TRBV15 to TRBJ1-4; 8 nucleotides align to TRBD1. Germline V gene sequence: CDR1 LNHNV, CDR2 YYDKDF (reference sequence). Unmatched junction bases numbered 5, after V lost 1 base and J lost 7 bases. The CDR3 covers 15 residues. CDR3 nucleotides: TGTGCCACCAGCAGAGTCACAGGGGGGGGTGAAAAACTGTTTTTT. This gives the protein CATSRVTGGGEKLFF.

V is TRBV5-4 and J is TRBJ2-1; tentatively, D is TRBD1 (8 bases). The CDR3 is 15 residues long. The V end was cut by 4 bases, the J end by 1 base, with 12 bases between. CDR1 is SGHNT and CDR2 is YYREEE in the germline V gene (reference sequence). The CDR3 region has the DNA TGTGCCAGCAGCGCGGGGGACAGGTCCTACAATGAGCAGTTCTTC. As protein: CASSAGDRSYNEQFF.

The chain recombines TRBV7-9 with TRBJ2-1; 12 positions agree with TRBD1. CDR1 is SEHNR, CDR2 FQNEAQ, per germline (reference sequence). The CDR3 totals 15 residues. V shed 7 bases, J shed 8 bases, and the junction held 9 bases outside the gene matches. The CDR3 protein is CASTLGTGGLDEQFF. For the CDR3, the DNA is TGTGCCAGCACCTTGGGGACAGGGGGCTTGGATGAGCAGTTCTTC.

CDR3 loop: CASSVGRGGLFEQFF. For the CDR3, the DNA is TGTGCCAGCAGCGTAGGGAGGGGGGGCCTTTTTGAGCAGTTCTTC. V is TRBV9 and J is TRBJ2-1, with a possible D match to TRBD2 (7 bases). Germline CDR1 and CDR2: SGDLS and YYNGEE. Trimming pared 0 bases from V and 9 bases from J, leaving 16 bases between. This CDR3 region has 15 residues. The whole variable domain, remainder taken from reference TRBV9 and TRBJ2-1, is DSGVTQTPKHLITATGQRVTLRCSPRSGDLSVYWYQQSLDQGLQFLIQYYNGEERAKGNILERFSAQQFPDLHSELNLSSLELGDSALYFCASSVGRGGLFEQFFGPGTRLTVL.

This rearrangement joins TRBV9 to TRBJ2-5; 10 bases map to TRBD2. Germline V lookup: CDR1 SGDLS, CDR2 YYNGEE. The V and J ends lost 4 bases and 1 base, in that order; junction bases with no gene match: 7. The CDR3 totals 16 residues. CDR3 sequence reads: CASSFRLAGGQETQYF. The CDR3 DNA reads as TGTGCCAGCAGCTTTAGATTAGCGGGGGGCCAAGAGACCCAGTACTTC.

V gene TRBV24-1 combines with J gene TRBJ2-2, with 9 bases lining up with TRBD1. The CDR3 is made up of 18 amino acids. CDR1 KGHDR and CDR2 SFDVKD come from the germline V gene. V dropped 1 base and J dropped 6; count of bases not matched to a gene: 11. In DNA form, the CDR3 reads TGTGCCACCAGTGATTTCTTGGTTGGGGACAGGGTTTCCGGGGAGCTGTTTTTT. This sequence encodes CATSDFLVGDRVSGELFF.

This clone showed up just a few times. The rearrangement joins TRBV6-6 to TRBJ1-3; 7 positions match TRBD1. V lost 5 bases, J lost 0 bases, and 16 bases stayed unmatched. This CDR3 region has 19 residues. Per the germline V gene, CDR1 is MNHNY and CDR2 is SVGAGI (reference sequence). The chain's CDR3 is CASSRTDPRTGHSGNTIYF. DNA for the CDR3: TGTGCCAGCAGTCGCACAGATCCTCGGACAGGCCACTCTGGAAACACCATATATTTT.

The chain has TRBV4-1 and TRBJ2-3; the D gene is possibly TRBD1 (5 bases). V shed 0 bases and J shed 3 bases, with 10 bases lying between them. Per the germline V gene, CDR1 is MGHRA and CDR2 is YSYEKL. The CDR3 covers 15 residues. CDR3 amino acids: CASSQDGAGTDTQYF. CDR3 DNA sequence: TGCGCCAGCAGCCAAGATGGGGCAGGGACAGATACGCAGTATTTT.

This chain connects TRBV4-1 to TRBJ2-2, with 8 nucleotides matching TRBD1. The CDR3 totals 16 residues. From germline, CDR1 is MGHRA and CDR2 YSYEKL. V shed 4 bases, J shed 4 bases, and the junction held 8 bases outside the gene matches. The CDR3 nucleotides are TGCGCCAGCAGCCGAGGGACAGGCTCGAGCACCGGGGAGCTGTTTTTT. This encodes CASSRGTGSSTGELFF.

The chain recombines TRBV5-4 with TRBJ1-1; maybe TRBD1 (6 bases). Germline assignment: CDR1 SGHNT and CDR2 YYREEE (reference sequence). V was cut by 0 bases and J by 0 bases, with 9 bases left in between. The CDR3 runs to 15 residues. CDR3 loop: CASSLGGLMNTEAFF. The DNA of the CDR3 is TGTGCCAGCAGCTTGGGGGGGCTGATGAACACTGAAGCTTTCTTT. Using reference TRBV5-4 and TRBJ1-1 for the parts outside the CDR3, the full variable domain is ETGVTQSPTHLIKTRGQQVTLRCSSQSGHNTVSWYQQALGQGPQFIFQYYREEENGRGNFPPRFSGLQFPNYSSELNVNALELDDSALYLCASSLGGLMNTEAFFGQGTRLTVV.

The chain joins TRBV28 to TRBJ2-1; TRBD2 matches at 9 bases. Germline V gene sequence: CDR1 MDHEN, CDR2 SYDVKM. V dropped 9 bases and J dropped 2; count of bases not matched to a gene: 5. The CDR3 length is 14 residues. The CDR3 DNA reads as TGTGCCAGTCGGCGGGGGGGGGCCTACAATGAGCAGTTCTTC. It is translated as CASRRGGAYNEQFF.

This clone has only one observation. This sequence joins TRBV2 and TRBJ1-4, with 8 bases aligning to TRBD1. CDR3 length equals 14 residues. The germline CDR1 and CDR2 sequences are SNHLY and FYNNEI. The V and J ends lost 7 bases and 7 bases, in that order; junction bases with no gene match: 8. CDR3 sequence: CASMSDRGSEKLFF. Here the CDR3 DNA reads TGTGCCAGCATGTCTGACAGGGGTTCTGAAAAACTGTTTTTT.

The chain is built from TRBV4-1 and TRBJ1-2; TRBD1 might be the D (5 bases). This CDR3 spans 15 amino acids. Trimming stripped 5 bases from V and 6 bases from J, with 19 bases between. Germline V gene data show CDR1 as MGHRA and CDR2 as YSYEKL. This chain's CDR3 is CASSAHSRVPNGYTF. The DNA of the CDR3 is TGCGCCAGCAGCGCGCACTCCAGGGTGCCAAATGGCTACACCTTC.

The chain has TRBV7-9 and TRBJ1-2; D ambiguous. V shed 1 base and J shed 2 bases, with 11 bases lying between them. The CDR3 is made up of 15 amino acids. Germline V gives CDR1 SEHNR, CDR2 FQNEAQ (reference sequence). The CDR3 DNA is TGTGCCAGCAGCTTAGTTGGCGGAGGGAACTATGGCTACACCTTC. Protein: CASSLVGGGNYGYTF.

The chain's CDR3 is CASSPTSHGPLYNEQFF. CDR3 nucleotide sequence: TGTGCCAGCAGCCCGACTAGCCACGGCCCTCTGTACAATGAGCAGTTCTTC. The chain links TRBV13 to TRBJ2-1, with 7 bases that match TRBD2. V gave up 5 bases and J gave up 4 bases; unmatched junction bases: 14. CDR3 length equals 17 residues. The germline CDR1 and CDR2 sequences are PRHDT and FYEKMQ (reference sequence). Looking up the rest from reference TRBV13 and TRBJ2-1 gives the full variable domain: AAGVIQSPRHLIKEKRETATLKCYPIPRHDTVYWYQQGPGQDPQFLISFYEKMQSDKGSIPDRFSAQQFSDYHSELNMSSLELGDSALYFCASSPTSHGPLYNEQFFGPGTRLTVL.

The table lists this clone with a count of one. The rearrangement joins TRBV5-1 to TRBJ2-2; TRBD1 might be the D (6 bases). Germline values: CDR1 SGHRS, CDR2 YFSETQ. Trimming removed 3 bases at V and 0 bases at J, with 9 bases between. The CDR3 runs 15 residues. CDR3 in DNA: TGCGCCAGCAGCTCGGGACACACGAACACCGGGGAGCTGTTTTTT. This codes for CASSSGHTNTGELFF.

The chain has TRBV19 and TRBJ2-4; TRBD2 matches at 10 bases. The CDR3 loop spans 19 amino acids. Trimming took 1 base from V and 0 from J; bases not matched to a gene: 9. Germline V gives CDR1 LNHDA, CDR2 SQIVND (reference sequence). Here the CDR3 reads CASSIVRLAGDRAKNIQYF. The CDR3 DNA reads as TGTGCCAGTAGTATAGTCAGGCTAGCGGGGGACCGAGCCAAAAACATTCAGTACTTC. The full variable domain, with the rest looked up from reference TRBV19 and TRBJ2-4, is DGGITQSPKYLFRKEGQNVTLSCEQNLNHDAMYWYRQDPGQGLRLIYYSQIVNDFQKGDIAEGYSVSREKKESFPLTVTSAQKNPTAFYLCASSIVRLAGDRAKNIQYFGAGTRLSVL.

The chain joins TRBV27 to TRBJ2-2, with D possibly being TRBD2 (5 bases). The V and J ends lost 3 bases and 4 bases respectively, with 15 bases between them. The CDR3 consists of 16 residues. Per the germline V gene, CDR1 is MNHEY and CDR2 is SMNVEV (reference sequence). In nucleotides, the CDR3 is TGTGCCAGCAGTTTCGGGGTTCGACTCACCACCGGGGAGCTGTTTTTT. Its protein product is CASSFGVRLTTGELFF.

The V and J genes are TRBV28 and TRBJ1-5; the match to TRBD1 covers 7 bases. After removal of 6 bases from V and 2 bases from J, the junction contained 4 bases not matched to a gene. The germline CDR1 and CDR2 sequences are MDHEN and SYDVKM. The CDR3 sequence is 14 residues long. The CDR3: CASSKDRGNQPQHF. As DNA, the CDR3 is TGTGCCAGCAGCAAAGACAGGGGCAATCAGCCCCAGCATTTT.

The J gene is TRBJ2-7, the V gene TRBV11-3, with 7 bases fitting TRBD1. The CDR3 runs 15 residues. CDR1 and CDR2 (germline): SGHNT, YENEEA. V trimming: 5 bases; J trimming: 3 bases; junction bases outside the gene matches: 10. The CDR3 region is CASSHRPTGYYEQYF. CDR3 coding DNA: TGTGCCAGCAGCCACCGCCCGACAGGGTACTACGAGCAGTACTTC. Complete variable domain (other parts from reference TRBV11-3 and TRBJ2-7): EAGVVQSPRYKIIEKKQPVAFWCNPISGHNTLYWYLQNLGQGPELLIRYENEEAVDDSQLPKDRFSAERLKGVDSTLKIQPAELGDSAVYLCASSHRPTGYYEQYFGPGTRLTVT.